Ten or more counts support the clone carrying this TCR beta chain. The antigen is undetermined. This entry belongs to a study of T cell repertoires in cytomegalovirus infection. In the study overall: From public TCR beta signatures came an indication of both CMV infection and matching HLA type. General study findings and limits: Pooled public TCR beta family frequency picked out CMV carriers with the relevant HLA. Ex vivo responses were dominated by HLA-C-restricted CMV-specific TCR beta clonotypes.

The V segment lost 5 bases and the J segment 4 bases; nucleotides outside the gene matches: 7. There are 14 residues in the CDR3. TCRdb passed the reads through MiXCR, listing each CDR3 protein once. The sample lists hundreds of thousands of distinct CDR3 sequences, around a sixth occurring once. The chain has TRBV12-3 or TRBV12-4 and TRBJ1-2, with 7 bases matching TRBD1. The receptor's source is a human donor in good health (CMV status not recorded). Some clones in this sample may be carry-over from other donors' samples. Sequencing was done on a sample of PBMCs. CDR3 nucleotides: TGTGCCAGCAGTAGCCGACAGGGACCCTATGGCTACACCTTC. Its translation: CASSSRQGPYGYTF.